Included here is one T cell receptor beta chain sequence, with context. Antigen unknown. V gave up 7 bases and J gave up 7 bases; unmatched junction bases: 4. Germline V gene lookup returns CDR1 SQVTM and CDR2 ANQGSEA. CDR3 length: 11 amino acids. The sample belongs to a study of glioma-infiltrating T cells after dendritic cell vaccination. Study results and limitations: The cohort had few patients with full blood and tumor sets.

Using immunoSEQ multiplex PCR, the repertoire was profiled, and TCRdb retains in-frame clones only, with some absent. The sample carries some 110,000 clones, around 89% recorded once. As to time point: after dendritic cell vaccination, including at tumor progression/relapse. The rearrangement links TRBV29-1 to TRBJ2-7; 10 nucleotides match TRBD1. The source of this sequence is a human donor with glioblastoma. Material: blood, obtained after dendritic cell vaccination. The CDR3 sequence is CSAWTGGEQYF. Written as DNA, the CDR3 is TGCAGCGCTTGGACAGGGGGAGAGCAGTACTTC.